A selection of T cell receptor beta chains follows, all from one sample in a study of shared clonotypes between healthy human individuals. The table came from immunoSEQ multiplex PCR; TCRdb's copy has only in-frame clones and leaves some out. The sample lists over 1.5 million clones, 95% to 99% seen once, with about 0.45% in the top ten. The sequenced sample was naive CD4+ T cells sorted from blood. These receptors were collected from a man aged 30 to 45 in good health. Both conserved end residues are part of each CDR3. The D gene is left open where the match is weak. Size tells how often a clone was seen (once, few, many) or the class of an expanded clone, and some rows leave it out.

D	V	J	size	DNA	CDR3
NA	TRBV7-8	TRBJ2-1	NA	TGTGCCAGCAGCTCTCGGGTGAATGAGCAGTTCTTC	CASSSRVNEQFF
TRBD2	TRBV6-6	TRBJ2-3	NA	TGTGCCAGCAGTCGTCCTAGCGGGAGGTTCACAGATACGCAGTATTTT	CASSRPSGRFTDTQYF
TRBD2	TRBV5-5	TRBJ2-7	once	TGTGCCAGCAGTCACCTAGCGGGAGGGATCTACGAGCAGTACTTC	CASSHLAGGIYEQYF
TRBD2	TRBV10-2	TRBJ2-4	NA	TGCGCCAGCAGTGAGACGGAGGCTAGCGGGGTTTTCGGCATTCAGTACTTC	CASSETEASGVFGIQYF
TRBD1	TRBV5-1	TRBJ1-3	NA	TGCGCCAGCAGCTCAGGGGGAGCCTCTGGAAACACCATATATTTT	CASSSGGASGNTIYF
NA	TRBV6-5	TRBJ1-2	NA	TGTGCCAGCAGTTACTCGAAATGGGGGGCAGGTGATGGCTACACCTTC	CASSYSKWGAGDGYTF
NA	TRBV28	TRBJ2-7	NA	TGTGCCAGCAGTCCCTACTGGGGTTCGGTTTCCTACGAGCAGTACTTC	CASSPYWGSVSYEQYF
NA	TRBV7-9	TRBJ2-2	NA	TGTGCCAGCAGCTCGGGGAAGACGAACACCGGGGAGCTGTTTTTT	CASSSGKTNTGELFF
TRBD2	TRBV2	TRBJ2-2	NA	TGTGCCAGCAGATCCTTAGCGGGAGGGTTCGCGAACACCGGGGAGCTGTTTTTT	CASRSLAGGFANTGELFF
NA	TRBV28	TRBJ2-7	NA	TGTGCCAGCAGTTTGCAGGGACCGACCTACGAGCAGTACTTC	CASSLQGPTYEQYF
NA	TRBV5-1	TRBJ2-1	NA	TGCGCCAGCAGCCGAGACCAGAGCTCCTACAATGAGCAGTTCTTC	CASSRDQSSYNEQFF
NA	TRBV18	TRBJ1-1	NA	TGTGCCAGCTCACCATCTCAGGGAACCAACACTGAAGCTTTCTTT	CASSPSQGTNTEAFF
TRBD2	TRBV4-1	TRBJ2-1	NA	TGCGCCAGCAGCCAACTCGCGGGACTAGCGGGAGTCCGTGAGCAGTTCTTC	CASSQLAGLAGVREQFF
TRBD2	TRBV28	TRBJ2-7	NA	TGTGCCAGCAGGGTTTCGGGAGGATCCTACGAGCAGTACTTC	CASRVSGGSYEQYF
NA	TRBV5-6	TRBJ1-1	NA	TGTGCCAGCAGCTTGACAGGTCCCCCCACTGAAGCTTTCTTT	CASSLTGPPTEAFF
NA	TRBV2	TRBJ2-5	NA	TGTGCCAGCAGCCAGACAGATGGAGAGACCCAGTACTTC	CASSQTDGETQYF
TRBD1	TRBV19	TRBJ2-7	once	TGTGCCAGTAGTATGAGGGGACAGGGGGCGACCGAGCAGTACTTC	CASSMRGQGATEQYF
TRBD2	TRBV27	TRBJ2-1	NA	TGTGCCAGCAGTCGTCGTATTACTAGCGGGAGGGCTGCAGATGAGCAGTTCTTC	CASSRRITSGRAADEQFF
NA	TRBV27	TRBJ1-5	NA	TGTGCCAGCAGTTCGACAGGTGATAATCAGCCCCAGCATTTT	CASSSTGDNQPQHF
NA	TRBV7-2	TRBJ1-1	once	TGTGCCAGCAGCTTAGGAGGGACCGGGGACACTGAAGCTTTCTTT	CASSLGGTGDTEAFF
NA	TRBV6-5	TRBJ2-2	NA	TGTGCCAGCAGTTACTTGCGCGGGACGAACACCGGGGAGCTGTTTTTT	CASSYLRGTNTGELFF
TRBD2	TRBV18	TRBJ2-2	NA	TGTGCCAGCTCACGCACGGGACTAGCGGGCGGCTGGACCGGGGAGCTGTTTTTT	CASSRTGLAGGWTGELFF
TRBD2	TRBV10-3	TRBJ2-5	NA	TGTGCCATCAGTGGACTAGCGCCCAATAGCAGGGAGACCCAGTACTTC	CAISGLAPNSRETQYF
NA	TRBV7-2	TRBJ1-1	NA	TGTGCCAGCAGCTTACAGGGTATGAACACTGAAGCTTTCTTT	CASSLQGMNTEAFF
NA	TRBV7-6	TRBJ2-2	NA	TGTGCCAGCACCGAGATCGGGGAGCTGTTTTTT	CASTEIGELFF
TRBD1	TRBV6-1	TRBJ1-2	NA	TGTGCCAGCAGTCCCCCCGGGACAGGCTACTATGGCTACACCTTC	CASSPPGTGYYGYTF
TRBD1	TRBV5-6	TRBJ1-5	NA	TGTGCCAGCAGCTTGCAGGGGGAAGTTCAGCCCCAGCATTTT	CASSLQGEVQPQHF
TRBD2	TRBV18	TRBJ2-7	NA	TGTGCCAGCTCATATACCGGGACTAGCGACGAGCAGTACTTC	CASSYTGTSDEQYF
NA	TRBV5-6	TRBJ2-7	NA	TGTGCCAGCTCCAGGGCAGCCGAGCAGTACTTC	CASSRAAEQYF
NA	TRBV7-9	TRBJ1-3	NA	TGTGCCAGCAGCTTAGCCCCTCGGCAGGGAAGCTCTGGAAACACCATATATTTT	CASSLAPRQGSSGNTIYF
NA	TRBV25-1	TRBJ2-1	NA	TGTGCCAGCAGTGAGACCGTGGGGGGGGCGCGTTTCTTC	CASSETVGGARFF
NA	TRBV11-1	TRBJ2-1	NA	TGTGCCAGCAGCTTTGGCGGACACAATGAGCAGTTCTTC	CASSFGGHNEQFF
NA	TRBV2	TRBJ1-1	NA	TGTGCCAGCAGCCGATTTGGGAACACTGAAGCTTTCTTT	CASSRFGNTEAFF
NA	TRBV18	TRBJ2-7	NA	TGTGCCAGCTCACCCCTCGACAGGATAGGGTCCTACGAGCAGTACTTC	CASSPLDRIGSYEQYF
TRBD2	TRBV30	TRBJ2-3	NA	TGTGCCTGGAGTGTACAGCAGAGCGGGAGGCCATCGGATACGCAGTATTTT	CAWSVQQSGRPSDTQYF
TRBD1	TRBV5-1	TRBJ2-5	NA	TGCGCCAGCAGCTGGTCCACAGGGGGCCAAGAGACCCAGTACTTC	CASSWSTGGQETQYF
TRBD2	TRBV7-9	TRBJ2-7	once	TGTGCCAGCAGCTTTGGGACTAGCGGGGGCTCATCCTACGAGCAGTACTTC	CASSFGTSGGSSYEQYF
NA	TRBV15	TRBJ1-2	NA	TGTGCCACCAGCAGAGATTTCGCGAGTGTGTATACCTTC	CATSRDFASVYTF
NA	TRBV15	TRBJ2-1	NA	TGTGCCACCGGTCGGGCAGACCGTTACAATGAGCAGTTCTTC	CATGRADRYNEQFF
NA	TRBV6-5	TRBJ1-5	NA	TGTGCCAGCAGTTACACGGCAGCTCTTGGCAATCAGCCCCAGCATTTT	CASSYTAALGNQPQHF
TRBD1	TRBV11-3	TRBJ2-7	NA	TGTGCCAGCAGCCAAGGGACAGGGGGTCCCTACGAGCAGTACTTC	CASSQGTGGPYEQYF
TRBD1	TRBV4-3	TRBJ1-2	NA	TGCGCCAGCAGCCAGGGACAGAGGATACATGGCTACACCTTC	CASSQGQRIHGYTF
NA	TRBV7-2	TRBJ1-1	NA	TGTGCCAGCAGCCAGAACAGGGTGGGTGTCACTGAAGCTTTCTTT	CASSQNRVGVTEAFF
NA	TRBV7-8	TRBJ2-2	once	TGTGCCAGCAGCTCGGGGACCAACACCGGGGAGCTGTTTTTT	CASSSGTNTGELFF
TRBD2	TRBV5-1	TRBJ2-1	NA	TGCGCCAGCAGCTTCCCACTAGCGGGAGGAGCAAATGAGCAGTTCTTC	CASSFPLAGGANEQFF
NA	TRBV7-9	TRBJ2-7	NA	TGTGCCAGCAGCGTGATGGAGCAGGGCCTCTACAACGAGCAGTACTTC	CASSVMEQGLYNEQYF